This TCR beta chain emerged from a study of cytomegalovirus exposure and HLA in healthy donors. Study outcomes and limitations: Analyzed later, most CMV-associated TCR beta chains appeared HLA-restricted. TRBV6-2, TRBV6-3 and some other V segments were excluded as indistinguishable. With later analysis, a missense DCLRE1C variant became linked to TCR beta V- and J-gene trimming. Listed as cytomegalovirus-associated were more than 150 TCR beta chains.

Per the germline V gene, CDR1 is SGHRS and CDR2 is YFSETQ. This CDR3 spans 18 amino acids. The V gene end was trimmed by 4 bases and the J gene end by 2 bases; junction bases not matched to a gene: 11. A multiplex PCR was run with 60 Vbeta primers and 13 Jbeta primers. The repertoire was sequenced with immunoSEQ multiplex PCR; TCRdb's copy has only in-frame clones and lacks some. The sample yields approximately 200,000 clones, 82% seen once. Comments on this clone: Its antigen is unidentified.

The receptor was derived from a woman between 50 and 59 years old in good health and CMV-seropositive. Input material: PBMCs. The J gene is TRBJ2-2, the V gene TRBV5-1, with TRBD2 matching over 10 bases. The CDR3 DNA reads TGCGCCAGCAGCCCAAGGACTAGCGGAGTTGAAAACACCGGGGAGCTGTTTTTT. It is translated as CASSPRTSGVENTGELFF. Filled out from reference TRBV5-1 and TRBJ2-2, the complete variable domain reads KAGVTQTPRYLIKTRGQQVTLSCSPISGHRSVSWYQQTPGQGLQFLFEYFSETQRNKGNFPGRFSGRQFSNSRSEMNVSTLELGDSALYLCASSPRTSGVENTGELFFGEGSRLTVL.